This TCR beta chain was captured by sequencing in a study of cytomegalovirus exposure and HLA in healthy donors. V was pared by 3 bases and J by 0 bases, with 1 base of the junction left unmatched. CDR1 is MGHRA and CDR2 is YSYEKL in the germline V gene. This CDR3 is 17 amino acids long. The primer mix had 60 Vbeta and 13 Jbeta primers. TCRdb's copy holds only in-frame clones and misses some; the assay was immunoSEQ multiplex PCR. The sample holds about 190,000 clones, roughly 74% seen once. Note on this clone: The sample contains more than one DNA sequence encoding this CDR3.

The TCR sequence derives from a woman in her thirties in good health and CMV-seropositive. The chain uses TRBV4-1 and TRBJ1-6; 11 bases fit TRBD1. Material for sequencing was PBMCs. The CDR3 here is CASSQDRGRSYNSPLHF. The CDR3 nucleotides read TGCGCCAGCAGCCAGGACAGGGGGCGCTCCTATAATTCACCCCTCCACTTT.